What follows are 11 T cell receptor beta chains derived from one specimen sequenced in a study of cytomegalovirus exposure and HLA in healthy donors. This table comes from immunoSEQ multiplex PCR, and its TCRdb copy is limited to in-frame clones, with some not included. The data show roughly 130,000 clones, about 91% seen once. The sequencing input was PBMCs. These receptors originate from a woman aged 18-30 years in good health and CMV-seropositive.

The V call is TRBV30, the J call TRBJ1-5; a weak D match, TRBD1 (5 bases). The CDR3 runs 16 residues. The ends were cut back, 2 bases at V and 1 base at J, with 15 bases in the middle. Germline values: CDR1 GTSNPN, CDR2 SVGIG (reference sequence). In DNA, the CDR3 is TGTGCCTGGAGTAAGGGCAGGGCGGTAAGCAATCAGCCCCAGCATTTT. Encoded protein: CAWSKGRAVSNQPQHF.

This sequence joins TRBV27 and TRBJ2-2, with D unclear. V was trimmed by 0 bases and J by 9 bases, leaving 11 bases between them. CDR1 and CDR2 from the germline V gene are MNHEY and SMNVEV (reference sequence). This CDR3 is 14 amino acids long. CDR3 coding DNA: TGTGCCAGCAGTTTATCGATTGGCGGCCGGGAGCTGTTTTTT. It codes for CASSLSIGGRELFF.

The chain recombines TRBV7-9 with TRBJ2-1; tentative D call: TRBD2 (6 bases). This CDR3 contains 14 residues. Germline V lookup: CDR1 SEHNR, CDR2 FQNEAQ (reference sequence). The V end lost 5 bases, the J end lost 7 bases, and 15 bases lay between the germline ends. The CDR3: CASSPEDYTNEQFF. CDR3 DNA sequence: TGTGCCAGCAGCCCGGAGGACTACACTAATGAGCAGTTCTTC.

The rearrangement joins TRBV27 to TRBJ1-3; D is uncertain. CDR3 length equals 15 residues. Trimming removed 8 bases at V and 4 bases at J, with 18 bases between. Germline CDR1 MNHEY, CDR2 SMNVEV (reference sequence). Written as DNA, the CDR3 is TGTGCCAGCGCCCCTTCCCGAGGGTCAGGAAACACCATATATTTT. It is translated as CASAPSRGSGNTIYF.

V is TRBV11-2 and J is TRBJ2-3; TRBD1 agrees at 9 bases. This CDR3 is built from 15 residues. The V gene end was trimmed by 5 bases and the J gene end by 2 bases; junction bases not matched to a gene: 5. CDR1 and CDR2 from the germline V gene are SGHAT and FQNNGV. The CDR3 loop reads CASSPTGGNTDTQYF. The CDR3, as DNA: TGTGCCAGCAGCCCCACAGGGGGCAACACAGATACGCAGTATTTT.

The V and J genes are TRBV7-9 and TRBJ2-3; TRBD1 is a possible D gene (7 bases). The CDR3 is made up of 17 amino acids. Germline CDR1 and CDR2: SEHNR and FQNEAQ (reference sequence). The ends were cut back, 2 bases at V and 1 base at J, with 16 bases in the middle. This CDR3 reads CASSLLDREEGTDTQYF. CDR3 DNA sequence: TGTGCCAGCAGCTTACTAGACAGGGAGGAGGGCACAGATACGCAGTATTTT.

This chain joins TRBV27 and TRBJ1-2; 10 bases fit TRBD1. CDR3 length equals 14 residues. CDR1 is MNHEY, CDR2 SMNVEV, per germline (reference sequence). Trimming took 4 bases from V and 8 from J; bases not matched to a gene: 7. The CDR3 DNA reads TGTGCCAGCAGTTCCACCTTGACAGGGGGCGGCTACACCTTC. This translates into CASSSTLTGGGYTF.

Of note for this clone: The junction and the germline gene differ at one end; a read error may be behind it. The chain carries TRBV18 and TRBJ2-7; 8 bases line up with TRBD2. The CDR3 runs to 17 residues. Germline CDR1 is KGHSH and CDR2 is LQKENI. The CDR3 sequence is CASSPPVSAGATYEQYF. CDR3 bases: TGTGCCAGCTCACCACCTGTTTCAGCGGGGGCGACCTATGAGCAGTACTTC.

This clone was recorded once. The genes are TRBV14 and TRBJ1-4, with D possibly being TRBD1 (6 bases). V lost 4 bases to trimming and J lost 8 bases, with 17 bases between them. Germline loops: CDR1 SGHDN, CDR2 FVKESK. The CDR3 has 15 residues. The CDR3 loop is CASSPGTDRGEKLFF. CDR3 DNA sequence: TGTGCCAGCAGCCCTGGGACCGATAGGGGGGAAAAACTGTTTTTT.

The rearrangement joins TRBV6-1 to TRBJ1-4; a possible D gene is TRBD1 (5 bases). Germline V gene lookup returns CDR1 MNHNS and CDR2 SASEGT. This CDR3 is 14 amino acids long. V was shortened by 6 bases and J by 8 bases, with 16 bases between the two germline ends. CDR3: CASRDPGGREKLFF. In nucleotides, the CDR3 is TGTGCCAGCAGGGATCCCGGGGGGAGGGAAAAACTGTTTTTT.

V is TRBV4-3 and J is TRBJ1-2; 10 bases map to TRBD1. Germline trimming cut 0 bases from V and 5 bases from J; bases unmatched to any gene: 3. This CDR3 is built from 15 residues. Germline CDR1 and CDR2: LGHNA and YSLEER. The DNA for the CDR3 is TGCGCCAGCAGCCAAGATAGGGGACAGGGGTATGGCTACACCTTC. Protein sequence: CASSQDRGQGYGYTF.